This TCR beta chain appears in the sequencing data of a study of glioma-infiltrating T cells. Study results and limitations: Above-expected tissue-blood divergence occurred in all gliomas, most in low-grade ones. CDR3 overlap between tissue and blood was very small.

This CDR3 spans 14 amino acids. Germline CDR1 SGHTA, CDR2 FQGNSA. J lost 5 bases, V lost 3 bases, and 4 bases had no gene match. Using RNA template, CDR3s of TCR alpha and beta were amplified with iRepertoire arm-PCR. Tissue mRNA or PBMC total RNA, about 90-400 ng, went into one-step reverse transcription and amplification. From the multiplex PCR reads, TCRdb called clonotypes with MiXCR, one entry per CDR3 protein. The sample lists about 4,000 distinct CDR3 sequences, around a third occurring once. The count of this clonotype is one. Its antigen is unknown. The rearrangement links TRBV7-2 to TRBJ1-1; 9 positions agree with TRBD1. This TCR derives from a human donor with low-grade glioma or glioblastoma, undergoing nonglioma brain surgery, or in good health (not recorded which). Sequencing was done on a sample of glioma tissue, nonneoplastic brain tissue, or PBMCs (not recorded which). The CDR3 is CASSFSGTGTEAFF. In DNA form, the CDR3 reads TGTGCCAGCAGCTTCTCCGGGACAGGGACTGAAGCTTTCTTT. The full variable domain, its missing parts supplied by reference TRBV7-2 and TRBJ1-1, is GAGVSQSPSNKVTEKGKDVELRCDPISGHTALYWYRQSLGQGLEFLIYFQGNSAPDKSGLPSDRFSAERTGGSVSTLTIQRTQQEDSAVYLCASSFSGTGTEAFFGQGTRLTVV.